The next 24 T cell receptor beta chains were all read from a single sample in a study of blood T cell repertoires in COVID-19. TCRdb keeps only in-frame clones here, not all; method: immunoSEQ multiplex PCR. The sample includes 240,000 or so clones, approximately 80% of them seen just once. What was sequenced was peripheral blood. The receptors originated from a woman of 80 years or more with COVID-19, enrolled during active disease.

The CDR3 protein is CASSPWGGTTEAFF. In DNA, the CDR3 is TGTGCCAGCAGCCCGTGGGGGGGCACTACTGAAGCTTTCTTT. This sequence joins TRBV9 and TRBJ1-1; possible D gene TRBD1, 6 bases. The V and J ends lost 4 bases and 5 bases respectively, with 15 bases between them. Germline V gives CDR1 SGDLS, CDR2 YYNGEE. The CDR3 runs 14 residues.

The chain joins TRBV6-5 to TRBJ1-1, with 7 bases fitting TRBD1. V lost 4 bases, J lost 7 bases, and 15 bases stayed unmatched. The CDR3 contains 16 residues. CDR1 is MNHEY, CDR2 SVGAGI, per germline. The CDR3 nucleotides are TGTGCCAGCAGTTTCGACAGGGTTGGCCTAAAGGGTGAAGCTTTCTTT. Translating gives CASSFDRVGLKGEAFF.

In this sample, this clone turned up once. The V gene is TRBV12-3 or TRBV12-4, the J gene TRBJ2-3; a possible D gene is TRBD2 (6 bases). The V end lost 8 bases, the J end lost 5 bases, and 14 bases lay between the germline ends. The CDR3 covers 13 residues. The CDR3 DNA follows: TGTGCCAGCCATAGAGACGGGAGAGATACGCAGTATTTT. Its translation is CASHRDGRDTQYF.

CDR3 residues: CSAVETGAEAFF. The CDR3 DNA is TGCAGCGCTGTAGAAACGGGGGCTGAAGCTTTCTTT. The chain uses TRBV29-1 and TRBJ1-1, with D tentatively TRBD1 (5 bases). The germline V and J ends were trimmed by 7 bases and 6 bases, with 15 bases remaining between them. CDR1 is SQVTM and CDR2 is ANQGSEA in the germline V gene. The CDR3 consists of 12 residues.

The CDR3 nucleotides read TGTGCCTGGAATGAGAGGGTTGATCAGCCCCAGCATTTT. Protein: CAWNERVDQPQHF. The chain carries TRBV30 and TRBJ1-5; D gene ambiguous. The length of the CDR3 is 13 residues. Between the trimmed V and J ends, which lost 4 bases and 5 bases, there was a span of 12 bases. Germline V gene lookup returns CDR1 GTSNPN and CDR2 SVGIG (reference sequence).

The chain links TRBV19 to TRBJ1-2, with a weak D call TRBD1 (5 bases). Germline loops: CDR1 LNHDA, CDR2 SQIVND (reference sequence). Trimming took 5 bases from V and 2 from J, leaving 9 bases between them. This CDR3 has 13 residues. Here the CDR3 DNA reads TGTGCCAGTAGTTTACAGGAAAACTATGGCTACACCTTC. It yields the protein CASSLQENYGYTF.

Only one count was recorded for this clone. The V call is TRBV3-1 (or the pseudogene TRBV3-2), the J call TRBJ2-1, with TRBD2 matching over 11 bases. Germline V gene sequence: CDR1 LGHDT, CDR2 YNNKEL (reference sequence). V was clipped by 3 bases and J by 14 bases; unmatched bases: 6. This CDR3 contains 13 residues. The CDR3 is CASSQGLAGGEFF. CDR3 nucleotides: TGTGCCAGCAGCCAGGGGCTAGCGGGGGGCGAGTTCTTC.

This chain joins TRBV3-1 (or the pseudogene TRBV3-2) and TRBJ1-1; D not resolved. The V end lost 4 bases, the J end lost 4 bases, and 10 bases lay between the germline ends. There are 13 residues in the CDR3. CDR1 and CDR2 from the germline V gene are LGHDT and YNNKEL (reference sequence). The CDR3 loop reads CASSLRGGTEAFF. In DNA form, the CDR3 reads TGTGCCAGCAGCCTCCGGGGTGGCACTGAAGCTTTCTTT.

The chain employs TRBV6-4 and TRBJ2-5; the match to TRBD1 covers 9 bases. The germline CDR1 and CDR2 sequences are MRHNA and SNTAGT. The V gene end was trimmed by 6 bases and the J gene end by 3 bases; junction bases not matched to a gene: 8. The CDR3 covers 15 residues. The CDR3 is CASRFRDREEETQYF. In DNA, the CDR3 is TGTGCCAGCAGATTCCGGGACAGGGAAGAAGAGACCCAGTACTTC.

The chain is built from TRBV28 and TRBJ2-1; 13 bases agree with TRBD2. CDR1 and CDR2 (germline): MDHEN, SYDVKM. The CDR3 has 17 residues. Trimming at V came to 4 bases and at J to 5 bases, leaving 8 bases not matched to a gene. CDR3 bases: TGTGCCAGCAGTTCGACGGTGGGACTAGCGGGAAACAATGAGCAGTTCTTC. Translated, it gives CASSSTVGLAGNNEQFF.

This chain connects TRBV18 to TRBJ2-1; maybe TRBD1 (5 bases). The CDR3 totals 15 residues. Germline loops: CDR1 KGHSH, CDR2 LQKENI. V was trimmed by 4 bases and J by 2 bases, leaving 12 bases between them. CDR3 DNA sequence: TGTGCCAGCTCACAGGAGCAGGGCGCCTACAATGAGCAGTTCTTC. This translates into CASSQEQGAYNEQFF. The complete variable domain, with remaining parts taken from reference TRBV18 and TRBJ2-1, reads NAGVMQNPRHLVRRRGQEARLRCSPMKGHSHVYWYRQLPEEGLKFMVYLQKENIIDESGMPKERFSAEFPKEGPSILRIQQVVRGDSAAYFCASSQEQGAYNEQFFGPGTRLTVL.

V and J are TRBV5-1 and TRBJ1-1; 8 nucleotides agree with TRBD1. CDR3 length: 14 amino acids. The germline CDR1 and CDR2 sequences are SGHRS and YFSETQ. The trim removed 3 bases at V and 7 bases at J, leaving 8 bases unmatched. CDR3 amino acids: CASSSTGGYGEAFF. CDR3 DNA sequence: TGCGCCAGCAGCTCTACAGGGGGGTATGGTGAAGCTTTCTTT.

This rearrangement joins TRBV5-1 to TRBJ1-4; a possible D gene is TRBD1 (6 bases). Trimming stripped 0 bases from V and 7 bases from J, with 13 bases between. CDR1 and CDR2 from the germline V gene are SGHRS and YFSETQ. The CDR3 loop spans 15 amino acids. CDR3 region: CASSLVGTQGEKLFF. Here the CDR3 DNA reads TGCGCCAGCAGCTTGGTGGGGACACAGGGTGAAAAACTGTTTTTT.

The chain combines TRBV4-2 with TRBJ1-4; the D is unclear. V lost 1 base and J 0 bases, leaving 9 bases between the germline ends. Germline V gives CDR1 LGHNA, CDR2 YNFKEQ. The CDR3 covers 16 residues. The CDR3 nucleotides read TGTGCCAGCAGCCAAGGGGCGGGGTCAACTAATGAAAAACTGTTTTTT. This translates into CASSQGAGSTNEKLFF.

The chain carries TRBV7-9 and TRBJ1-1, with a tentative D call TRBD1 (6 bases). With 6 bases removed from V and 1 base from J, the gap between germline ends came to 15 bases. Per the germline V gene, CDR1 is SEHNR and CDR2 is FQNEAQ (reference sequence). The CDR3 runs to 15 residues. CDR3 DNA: TGTGCCAGCAGGGTAATTACAGGGTGGAACACTGAAGCTTTCTTT. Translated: CASRVITGWNTEAFF. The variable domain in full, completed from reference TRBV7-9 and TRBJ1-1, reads DTGVSQNPRHKITKRGQNVTFRCDPISEHNRLYWYRQTLGQGPEFLTYFQNEAQLEKSRLLSDRFSAERPKGSFSTLEIQRTEQGDSAMYLCASRVITGWNTEAFFGQGTRLTVV.

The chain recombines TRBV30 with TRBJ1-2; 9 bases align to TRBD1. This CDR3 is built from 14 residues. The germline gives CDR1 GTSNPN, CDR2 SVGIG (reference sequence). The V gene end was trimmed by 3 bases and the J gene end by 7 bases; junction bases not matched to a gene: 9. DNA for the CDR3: TGTGCCTGGAGCCTACAGGGGGCGCGGAGTGGCTACACCTTC. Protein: CAWSLQGARSGYTF.

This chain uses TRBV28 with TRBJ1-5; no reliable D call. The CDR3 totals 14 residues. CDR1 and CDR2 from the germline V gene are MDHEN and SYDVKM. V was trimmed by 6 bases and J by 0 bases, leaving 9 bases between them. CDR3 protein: CASRVEYSNQPQHF. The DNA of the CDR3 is TGTGCCAGCAGGGTAGAATATAGCAATCAGCCCCAGCATTTT.

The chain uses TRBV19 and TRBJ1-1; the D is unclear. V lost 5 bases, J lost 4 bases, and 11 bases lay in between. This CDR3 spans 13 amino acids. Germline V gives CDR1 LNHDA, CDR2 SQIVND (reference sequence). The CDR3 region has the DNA TGTGCCAGTAGTCTCCGCGGTGTCACTGAAGCTTTCTTT. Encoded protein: CASSLRGVTEAFF.

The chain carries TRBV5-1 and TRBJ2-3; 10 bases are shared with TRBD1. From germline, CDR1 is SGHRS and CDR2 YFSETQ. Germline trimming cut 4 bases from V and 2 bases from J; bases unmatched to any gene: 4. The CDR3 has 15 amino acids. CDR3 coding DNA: TGCGCCAGCAGCCCGGACAGGGGGTTCACAGATACGCAGTATTTT. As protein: CASSPDRGFTDTQYF.

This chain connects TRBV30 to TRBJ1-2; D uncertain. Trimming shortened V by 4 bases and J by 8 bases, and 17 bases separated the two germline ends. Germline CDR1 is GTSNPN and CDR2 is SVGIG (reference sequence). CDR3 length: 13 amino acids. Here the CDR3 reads CAWTLRGPEGYTF. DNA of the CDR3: TGTGCCTGGACACTTCGGGGTCCGGAGGGCTACACCTTC. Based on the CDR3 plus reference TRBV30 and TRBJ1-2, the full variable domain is SQTIHQWPATLVQPVGSPLSLECTVEGTSNPNLYWYRQAAGRGLQLLFYSVGIGQISSEVPQNLSASRPQDRQFILSSKKLLLSDSGFYLCAWTLRGPEGYTFGSGTRLTVV.

Here the CDR3 DNA reads TGTGCCAGCAGTCTACAGAACAATCAGCCCCAGCATTTT. Amino acids: CASSLQNNQPQHF. The V gene is TRBV6-5, the J gene TRBJ1-5, with unresolved D. V lost 5 bases, J lost 3 bases, and 8 bases lay in between. The CDR3 is made up of 13 amino acids. Germline V gives CDR1 MNHEY, CDR2 SVGAGI.

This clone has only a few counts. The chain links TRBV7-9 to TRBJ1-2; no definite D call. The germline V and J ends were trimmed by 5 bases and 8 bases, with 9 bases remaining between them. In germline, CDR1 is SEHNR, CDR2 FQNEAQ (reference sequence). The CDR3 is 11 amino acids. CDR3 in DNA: TGTGCCAGCAGCCCAGGTCAGGGCTACACCTTC. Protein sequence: CASSPGQGYTF.

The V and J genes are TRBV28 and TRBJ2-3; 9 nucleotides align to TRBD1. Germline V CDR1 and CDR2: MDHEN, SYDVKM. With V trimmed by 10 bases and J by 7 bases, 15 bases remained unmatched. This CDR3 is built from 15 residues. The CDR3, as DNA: TGTGCCACCATTACGGGACAGGGTTTTGAAAATACGCAGTATTTT. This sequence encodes CATITGQGFENTQYF.

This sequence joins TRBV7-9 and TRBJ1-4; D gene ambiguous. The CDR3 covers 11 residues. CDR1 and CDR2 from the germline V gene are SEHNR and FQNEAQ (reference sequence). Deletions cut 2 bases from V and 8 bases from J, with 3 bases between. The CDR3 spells CASSLSEKLFF. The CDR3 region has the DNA TGTGCCAGCAGCTTATCAGAAAAACTGTTTTTT.